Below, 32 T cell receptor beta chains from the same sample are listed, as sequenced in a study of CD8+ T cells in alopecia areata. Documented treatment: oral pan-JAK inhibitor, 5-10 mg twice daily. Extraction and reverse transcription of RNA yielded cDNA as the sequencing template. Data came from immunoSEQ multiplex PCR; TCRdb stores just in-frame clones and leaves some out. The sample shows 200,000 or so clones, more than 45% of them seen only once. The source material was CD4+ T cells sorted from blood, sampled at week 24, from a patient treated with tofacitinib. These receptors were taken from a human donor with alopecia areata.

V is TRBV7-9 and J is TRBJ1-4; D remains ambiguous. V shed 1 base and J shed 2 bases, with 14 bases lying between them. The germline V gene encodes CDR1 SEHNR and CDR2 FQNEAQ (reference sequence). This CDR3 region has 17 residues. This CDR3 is CASSLGRTRGTNEKLFF. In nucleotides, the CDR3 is TGTGCCAGCAGCTTAGGTCGCACCAGAGGCACTAATGAAAAACTGTTTTTT.

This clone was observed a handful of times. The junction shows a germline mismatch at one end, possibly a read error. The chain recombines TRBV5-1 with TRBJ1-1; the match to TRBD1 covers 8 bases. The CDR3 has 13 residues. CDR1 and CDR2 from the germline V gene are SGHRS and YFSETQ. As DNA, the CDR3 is TGCGCCAGCACCTTGGGACAGGACACTGAAGCTTTCTTT. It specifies CASTLGQDTEAFF.

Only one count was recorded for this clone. The CDR3 here is CSGVGVEWKGYTF. In DNA, the CDR3 is TGCAGCGGCGTGGGTGTGGAATGGAAAGGCTACACCTTC. V gene TRBV29-1 combines with J gene TRBJ1-2; D call uncertain. Deletions cut 7 bases from V and 8 bases from J, with 20 bases between. CDR3 length: 13 residues. CDR1 SQVTM and CDR2 ANQGSEA come from the germline V gene.

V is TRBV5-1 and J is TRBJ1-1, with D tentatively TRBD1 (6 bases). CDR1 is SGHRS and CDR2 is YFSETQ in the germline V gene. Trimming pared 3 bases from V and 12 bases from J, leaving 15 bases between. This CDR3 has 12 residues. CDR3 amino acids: CASSSPQQGPFF. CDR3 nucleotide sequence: TGCGCCAGCAGCTCTCCTCAACAGGGTCCTTTCTTT.

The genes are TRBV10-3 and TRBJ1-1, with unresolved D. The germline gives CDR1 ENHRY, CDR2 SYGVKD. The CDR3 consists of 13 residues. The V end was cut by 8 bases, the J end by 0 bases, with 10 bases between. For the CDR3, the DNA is TGTGCCATCCAACGGACCATGAACACTGAAGCTTTCTTT. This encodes CAIQRTMNTEAFF.

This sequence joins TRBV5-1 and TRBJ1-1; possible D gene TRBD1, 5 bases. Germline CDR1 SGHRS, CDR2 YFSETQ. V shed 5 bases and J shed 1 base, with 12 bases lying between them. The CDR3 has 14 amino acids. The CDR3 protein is CASSPGQPNTEAFF. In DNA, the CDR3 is TGCGCCAGCAGTCCGGGGCAGCCGAACACTGAAGCTTTCTTT. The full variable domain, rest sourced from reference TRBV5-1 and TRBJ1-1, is KAGVTQTPRYLIKTRGQQVTLSCSPISGHRSVSWYQQTPGQGLQFLFEYFSETQRNKGNFPGRFSGRQFSNSRSEMNVSTLELGDSALYLCASSPGQPNTEAFFGQGTRLTVV.

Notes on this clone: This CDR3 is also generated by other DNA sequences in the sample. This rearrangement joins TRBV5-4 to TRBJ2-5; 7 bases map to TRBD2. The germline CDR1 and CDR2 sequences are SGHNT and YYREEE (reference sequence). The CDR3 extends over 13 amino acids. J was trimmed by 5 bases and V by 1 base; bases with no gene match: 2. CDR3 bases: TGTGCCAGCAGCTTGCGGGGGGATGAGACCCAGTACTTC. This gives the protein CASSLRGDETQYF.

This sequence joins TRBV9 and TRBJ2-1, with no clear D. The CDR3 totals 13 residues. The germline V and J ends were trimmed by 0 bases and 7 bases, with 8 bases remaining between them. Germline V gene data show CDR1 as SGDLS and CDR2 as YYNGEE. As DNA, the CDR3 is TGTGCCAGCAGCGTAGAAGCCCGGAATGAGCAGTTCTTC. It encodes CASSVEARNEQFF.

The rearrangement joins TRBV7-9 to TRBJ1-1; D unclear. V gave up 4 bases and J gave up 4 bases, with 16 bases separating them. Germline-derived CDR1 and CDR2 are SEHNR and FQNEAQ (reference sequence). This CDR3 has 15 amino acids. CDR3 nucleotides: TGTGCCAGCAGCTCCTTCCTAGGCTCTGGCACTGAAGCTTTCTTT. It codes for CASSSFLGSGTEAFF.

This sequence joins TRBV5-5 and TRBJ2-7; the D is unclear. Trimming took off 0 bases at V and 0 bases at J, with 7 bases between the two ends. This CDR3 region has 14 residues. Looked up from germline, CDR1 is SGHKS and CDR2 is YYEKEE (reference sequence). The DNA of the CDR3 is TGTGCCAGCAGCTTGGCCCCAGCCTCCTACGAGCAGTACTTC. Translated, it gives CASSLAPASYEQYF.

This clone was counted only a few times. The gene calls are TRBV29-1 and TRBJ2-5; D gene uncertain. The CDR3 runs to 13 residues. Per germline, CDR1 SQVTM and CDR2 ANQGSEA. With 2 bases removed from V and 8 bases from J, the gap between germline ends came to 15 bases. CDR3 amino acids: CSVEYTALGTQYF. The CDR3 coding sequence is TGCAGCGTTGAATATACGGCCCTGGGCACCCAGTACTTC. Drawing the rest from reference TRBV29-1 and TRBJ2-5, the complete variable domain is SAVISQKPSRDICQRGTSLTIQCQVDSQVTMMFWYRQQPGQSLTLIATANQGSEATYESGFVIDKFPISRPNLTFSTLTVSNMSPEDSSIYLCSVEYTALGTQYFGPGTRLLVL.

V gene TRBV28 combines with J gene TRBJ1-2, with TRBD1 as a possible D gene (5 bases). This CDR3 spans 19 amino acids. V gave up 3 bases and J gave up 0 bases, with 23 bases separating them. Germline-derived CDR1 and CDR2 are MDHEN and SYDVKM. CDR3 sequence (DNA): TGTGCCAGCAGTTTCCTAGGCGTGTGGGACGGTAAAGCTAACTATGGCTACACCTTC. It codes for CASSFLGVWDGKANYGYTF.

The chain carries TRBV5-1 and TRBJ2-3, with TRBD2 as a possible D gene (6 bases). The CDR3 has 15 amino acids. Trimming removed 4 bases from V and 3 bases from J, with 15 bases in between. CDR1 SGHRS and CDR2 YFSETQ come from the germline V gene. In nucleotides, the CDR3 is TGCGCCAGCAGCCCAGGGACTGACTCGACAGATACGCAGTATTTT. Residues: CASSPGTDSTDTQYF.

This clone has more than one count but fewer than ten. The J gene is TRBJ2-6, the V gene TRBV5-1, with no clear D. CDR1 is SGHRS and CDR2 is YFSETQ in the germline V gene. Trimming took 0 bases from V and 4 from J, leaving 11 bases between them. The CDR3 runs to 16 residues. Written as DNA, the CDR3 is TGCGCCAGCAGCTTGGCCGTTGGCACGGGGGCCAACGTCCTGACTTTC. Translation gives CASSLAVGTGANVLTF.

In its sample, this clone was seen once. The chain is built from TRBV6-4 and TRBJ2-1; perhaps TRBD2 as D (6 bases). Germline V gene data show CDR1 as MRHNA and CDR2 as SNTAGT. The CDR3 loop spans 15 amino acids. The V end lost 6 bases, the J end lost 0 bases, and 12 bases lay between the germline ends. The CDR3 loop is CASSPISGSYNEQFF. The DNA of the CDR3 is TGTGCCAGCAGCCCAATTAGCGGCTCCTACAATGAGCAGTTCTTC.

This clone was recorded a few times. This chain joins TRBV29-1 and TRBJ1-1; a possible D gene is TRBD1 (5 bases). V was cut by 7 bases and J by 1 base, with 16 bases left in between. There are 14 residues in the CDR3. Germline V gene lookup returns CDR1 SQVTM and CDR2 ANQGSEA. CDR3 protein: CSASGGEENTEAFF. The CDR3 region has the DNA TGCAGCGCTAGCGGGGGGGAAGAGAACACTGAAGCTTTCTTT.

The CDR3 region has the DNA TGTGCCTGGAGTGGGGACAGTTTAAATCAGCCCCAGCATTTT. Residues: CAWSGDSLNQPQHF. The chain links TRBV30 to TRBJ1-5, with 7 bases matching TRBD1. The CDR3 sequence is 14 residues long. Germline CDR1 and CDR2: GTSNPN and SVGIG (reference sequence). The J segment lost 4 bases and the V segment lost 1 base, leaving 4 bases of the junction unmatched. The variable domain in full, completed from reference TRBV30 and TRBJ1-5, reads SQTIHQWPATLVQPVGSPLSLECTVEGTSNPNLYWYRQAAGRGLQLLFYSVGIGQISSEVPQNLSASRPQDRQFILSSKKLLLSDSGFYLCAWSGDSLNQPQHFGDGTRLSIL.

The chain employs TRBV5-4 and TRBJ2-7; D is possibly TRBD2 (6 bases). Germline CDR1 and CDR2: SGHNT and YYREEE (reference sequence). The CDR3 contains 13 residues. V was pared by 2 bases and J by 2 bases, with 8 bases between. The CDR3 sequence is CASSFPGAYEQYF. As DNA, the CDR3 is TGTGCCAGCAGCTTTCCGGGAGCCTACGAGCAGTACTTC.

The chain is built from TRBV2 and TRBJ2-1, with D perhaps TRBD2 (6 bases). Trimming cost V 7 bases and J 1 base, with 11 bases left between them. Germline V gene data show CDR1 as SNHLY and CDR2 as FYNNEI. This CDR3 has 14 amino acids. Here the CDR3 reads CASTWEVSYNEQFF. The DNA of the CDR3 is TGTGCCAGCACCTGGGAGGTTTCCTACAATGAGCAGTTCTTC.

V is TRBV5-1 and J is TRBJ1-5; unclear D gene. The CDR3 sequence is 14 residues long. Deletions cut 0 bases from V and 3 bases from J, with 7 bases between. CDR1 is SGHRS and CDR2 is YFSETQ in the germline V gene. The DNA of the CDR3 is TGCGCCAGCAGCTTGGGCCAGGCCAATCAGCCCCAGCATTTT. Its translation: CASSLGQANQPQHF. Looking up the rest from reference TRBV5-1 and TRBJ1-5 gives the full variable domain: KAGVTQTPRYLIKTRGQQVTLSCSPISGHRSVSWYQQTPGQGLQFLFEYFSETQRNKGNFPGRFSGRQFSNSRSEMNVSTLELGDSALYLCASSLGQANQPQHFGDGTRLSIL.

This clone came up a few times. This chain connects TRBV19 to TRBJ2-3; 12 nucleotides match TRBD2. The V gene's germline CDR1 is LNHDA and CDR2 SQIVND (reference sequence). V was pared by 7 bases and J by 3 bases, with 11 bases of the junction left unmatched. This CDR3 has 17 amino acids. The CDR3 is CASNPRLAGVGTDTQYF. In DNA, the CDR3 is TGTGCCAGTAACCCGAGACTAGCGGGAGTCGGGACAGATACGCAGTATTTT.

This CDR3 reads CASSEVGQETQYF. CDR3 nucleotides: TGTGCCAGCAGTGAAGTCGGGCAAGAGACCCAGTACTTC. V is TRBV6-1 and J is TRBJ2-5; D not certain. V shed 1 base and J shed 2 bases, with 5 bases lying between them. Germline CDR1 reads MNHNS; CDR2 reads SASEGT. CDR3 size: 13 residues.

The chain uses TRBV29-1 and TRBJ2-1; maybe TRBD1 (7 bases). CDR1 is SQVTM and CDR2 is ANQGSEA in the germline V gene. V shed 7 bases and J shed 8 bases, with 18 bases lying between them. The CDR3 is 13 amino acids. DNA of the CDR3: TGCAGCGATCGGCAGGGGGGTAGTGATGAGCAGTTCTTC. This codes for CSDRQGGSDEQFF.

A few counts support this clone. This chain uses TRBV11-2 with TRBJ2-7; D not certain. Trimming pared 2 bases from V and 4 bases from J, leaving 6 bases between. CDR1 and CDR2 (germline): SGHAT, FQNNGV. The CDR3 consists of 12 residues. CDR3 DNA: TGTGCCAGCAGCTTAAGTCAGTACGAGCAGTACTTC. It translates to CASSLSQYEQYF.

CDR3 sequence: CASSLSGGVTDTQYF. For the CDR3, the DNA is TGTGCCAGCAGCTTAAGCGGGGGGGTCACAGATACGCAGTATTTT. This chain connects TRBV7-2 to TRBJ2-3; 10 nucleotides align to TRBD2. V trimming: 2 bases; J trimming: 2 bases; junction bases outside the gene matches: 1. Germline values: CDR1 SGHTA, CDR2 FQGNSA. The CDR3 runs 15 residues.

The CDR3 nucleotides read TGTGCCAGCAGCGTGGGGACAGGGGGCGAGCAGTACTTC. It specifies CASSVGTGGEQYF. The rearrangement uses TRBV9 and TRBJ2-7; 11 nucleotides align to TRBD1. The CDR3 has 13 residues. In germline, CDR1 is SGDLS, CDR2 YYNGEE. The trim removed 2 bases at V and 6 bases at J, leaving 1 base unmatched.

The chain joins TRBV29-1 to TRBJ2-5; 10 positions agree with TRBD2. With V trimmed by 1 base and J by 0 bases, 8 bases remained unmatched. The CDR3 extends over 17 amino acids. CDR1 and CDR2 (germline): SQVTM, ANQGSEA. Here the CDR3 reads CSVEGGLAGVDQETQYF. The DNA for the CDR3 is TGCAGCGTTGAAGGGGGGCTAGCGGGGGTAGACCAAGAGACCCAGTACTTC.

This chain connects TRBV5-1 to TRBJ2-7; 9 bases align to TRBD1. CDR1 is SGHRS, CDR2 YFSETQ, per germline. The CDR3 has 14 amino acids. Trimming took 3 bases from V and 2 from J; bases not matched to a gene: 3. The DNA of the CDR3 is TGCGCCAGCAGCTCGGGACAGGGACCCTACGAGCAGTACTTC. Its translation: CASSSGQGPYEQYF.

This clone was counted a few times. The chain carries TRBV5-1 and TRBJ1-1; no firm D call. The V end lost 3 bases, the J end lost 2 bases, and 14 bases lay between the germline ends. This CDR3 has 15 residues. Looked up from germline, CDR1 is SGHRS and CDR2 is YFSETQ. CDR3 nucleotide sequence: TGCGCCAGCAGCTCGGTTCTGGATATTAACACTGAAGCTTTCTTT. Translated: CASSSVLDINTEAFF.

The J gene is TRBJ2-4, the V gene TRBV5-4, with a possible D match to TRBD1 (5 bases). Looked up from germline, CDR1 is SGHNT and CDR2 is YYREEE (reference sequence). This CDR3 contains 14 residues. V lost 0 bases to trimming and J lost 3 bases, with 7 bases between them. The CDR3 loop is CASSLGGDKNIQYF. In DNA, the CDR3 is TGTGCCAGCAGCTTGGGGGGCGACAAAAACATTCAGTACTTC.

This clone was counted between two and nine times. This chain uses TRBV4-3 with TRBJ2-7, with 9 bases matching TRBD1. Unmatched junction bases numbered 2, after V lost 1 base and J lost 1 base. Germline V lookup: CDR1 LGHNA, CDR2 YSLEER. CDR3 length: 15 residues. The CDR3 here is CASSQAGQGSYEQYF. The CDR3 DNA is TGCGCCAGCAGCCAAGCGGGACAGGGTTCCTACGAGCAGTACTTC.

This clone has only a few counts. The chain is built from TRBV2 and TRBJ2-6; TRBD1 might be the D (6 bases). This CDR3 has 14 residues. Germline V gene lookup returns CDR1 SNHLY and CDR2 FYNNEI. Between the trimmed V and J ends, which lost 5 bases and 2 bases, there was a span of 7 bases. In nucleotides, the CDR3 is TGTGCCAGCAGTTACAGGGCTGGGGCCAACGTCCTGACTTTC. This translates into CASSYRAGANVLTF. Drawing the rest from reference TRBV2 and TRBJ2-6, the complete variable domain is EPEVTQTPSHQVTQMGQEVILRCVPISNHLYFYWYRQILGQKVEFLVSFYNNEISEKSEIFDDQFSVERPDGSNFTLKIRSTKLEDSAMYFCASSYRAGANVLTFGAGSRLTVL.